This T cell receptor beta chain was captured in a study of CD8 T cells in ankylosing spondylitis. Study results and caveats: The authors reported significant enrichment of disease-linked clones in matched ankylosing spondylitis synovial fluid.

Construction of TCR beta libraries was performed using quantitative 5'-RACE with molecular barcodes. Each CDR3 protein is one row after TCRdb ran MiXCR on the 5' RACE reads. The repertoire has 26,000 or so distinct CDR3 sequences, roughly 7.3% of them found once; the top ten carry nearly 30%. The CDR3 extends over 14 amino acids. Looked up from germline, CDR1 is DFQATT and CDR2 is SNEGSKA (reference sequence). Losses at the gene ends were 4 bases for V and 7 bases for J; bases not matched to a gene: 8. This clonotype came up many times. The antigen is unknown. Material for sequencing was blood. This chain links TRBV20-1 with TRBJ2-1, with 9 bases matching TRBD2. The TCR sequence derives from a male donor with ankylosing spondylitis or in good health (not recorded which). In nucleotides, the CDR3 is TGCAGTGCTAAGGCGGGAGGGCCTTGGAATGAGCAGTTCTTC. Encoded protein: CSAKAGGPWNEQFF.